One and the same sample provided the 11 T cell receptor beta chains below, sequenced in a study of blood T cell repertoires in COVID-19. Some clones are missing from TCRdb's copy, which holds only in-frame ones; the method was immunoSEQ multiplex PCR. The sample has a few hundred thousand clones; 84% are singletons. The sample taken for sequencing was peripheral blood. The origin of the receptors is a woman in her forties who had recovered from COVID-19.

The gene calls are TRBV19 and TRBJ2-7; D is possibly TRBD2 (5 bases). CDR3 size: 15 residues. Germline V gene lookup returns CDR1 LNHDA and CDR2 SQIVND (reference sequence). V gave up 3 bases and J gave up 0 bases, with 12 bases separating them. In DNA, the CDR3 is TGTGCCAGTAGTATGAGCGGAATTAGCTCCTACGAGCAGTACTTC. Amino acids: CASSMSGISSYEQYF.

V and J are TRBV4-1 and TRBJ1-5; D gene unclear. CDR1 is MGHRA, CDR2 YSYEKL, per germline. Trimming cost V 0 bases and J 4 bases, with 4 bases left between them. CDR3 length equals 13 residues. DNA for the CDR3: TGCGCCAGCAGCCAAGACGTAAATCAGCCCCAGCATTTT. Translated: CASSQDVNQPQHF.

The chain employs TRBV28 and TRBJ2-7; TRBD1 matches 7 bases. Per germline, CDR1 MDHEN and CDR2 SYDVKM. The CDR3 runs to 14 residues. V lost 5 bases and J lost 3; bases outside the gene matches: 7. CDR3 amino acids: CASSLTGRHYEQYF. The CDR3 DNA is TGTGCCAGCAGTCTGACAGGGCGACACTACGAGCAGTACTTC.

The V call is TRBV6-6, the J call TRBJ1-6; D not certain. The V and J ends lost 2 bases and 8 bases respectively, with 13 bases between them. Germline lookup yields CDR1 MNHNY and CDR2 SVGAGI (reference sequence). The CDR3 is 15 residues long. The CDR3 nucleotides read TGTGCCAGCAGTTACGGGCCGATGTGGGATTCACCCCTCCACTTT. It yields the protein CASSYGPMWDSPLHF.

The rearrangement links TRBV14 to TRBJ1-2, with D maybe TRBD1 (6 bases). V was cut by 1 base and J by 8 bases, with 23 bases left in between. The length of the CDR3 is 17 residues. In germline, CDR1 is SGHDN, CDR2 FVKESK. CDR3 bases: TGTGCCAGCAGCCAAGTGGTAACGCCGGGACATTATAGGGGCTACACCTTC. Protein product: CASSQVVTPGHYRGYTF.

The V and J genes are TRBV6-5 and TRBJ1-4; tentatively, D is TRBD1 (5 bases). Trimming took off 2 bases at V and 8 bases at J, with 9 bases between the two ends. The CDR3 length is 13 residues. Looked up from germline, CDR1 is MNHEY and CDR2 is SVGAGI. CDR3 bases: TGTGCCAGCAGTTACGGGGGGAACGAAAAACTGTTTTTT. As protein: CASSYGGNEKLFF.

Only a few counts were recorded for this clone. The chain's CDR3 is CASSSGQGFDGYTF. As DNA, the CDR3 is TGCGCCAGCAGCTCCGGACAGGGGTTCGATGGCTACACCTTC. The rearrangement uses TRBV5-1 and TRBJ1-2; TRBD1 matches at 9 bases. There are 14 residues in the CDR3. V trimming: 3 bases; J trimming: 6 bases; junction bases outside the gene matches: 6. CDR1 and CDR2 from the germline V gene are SGHRS and YFSETQ.

The chain carries TRBV28 and TRBJ2-3; 9 bases line up with TRBD2. The length of the CDR3 is 15 residues. The germline V gene encodes CDR1 MDHEN and CDR2 SYDVKM. The junction had 8 bases not matched to a gene; V was cut back by 8 bases and J by 2 bases. The CDR3 is CASLSSGGPTDTQYF. The CDR3 region has the DNA TGTGCCAGCCTTTCCAGCGGGGGGCCCACAGATACGCAGTATTTT.

The genes are TRBV12-3 or TRBV12-4 and TRBJ1-2; D remains unclear. The CDR3 is 12 amino acids. Deletions cut 3 bases from V and 3 bases from J, with 5 bases between. The CDR3 coding sequence is TGTGCCAGCAGTTTTACGGACTATGGCTACACCTTC. It codes for CASSFTDYGYTF.

The chain is built from TRBV5-1 and TRBJ2-2; 9 nucleotides line up with TRBD1. Germline values: CDR1 SGHRS, CDR2 YFSETQ. This CDR3 contains 16 residues. With V trimmed by 3 bases and J by 5 bases, 8 bases remained unmatched. As DNA, the CDR3 is TGCGCCAGCAGCTCCACAGGGGGCGCGTGGACCGGGGAGCTGTTTTTT. Translated: CASSSTGGAWTGELFF.

This clone was seen more than once but under ten times. Other DNA sequences in the sample encode the same CDR3. V gene TRBV15 combines with J gene TRBJ1-6; no clear D. The CDR3 has 15 residues. Germline V gene data show CDR1 as LNHNV and CDR2 as YYDKDF (reference sequence). Trimming cost V 5 bases and J 0 bases, with 8 bases left between them. The CDR3 loop is CATSPRGSYNSPLHF. CDR3 sequence (DNA): TGTGCCACCAGCCCCCGGGGCTCCTATAATTCACCCCTCCACTTT.